The present TCR beta chain was sequenced within a study of technical replicates of blood from a few donors. This CDR3 comprises 15 residues. The junction had 10 bases not matched to a gene; V was cut back by 1 base and J by 7 bases. The germline CDR1 and CDR2 sequences are LGHNA and YNFKEQ. Sequencing used immunoSEQ multiplex PCR; TCRdb keeps in-frame clones, though not all of them. The data hold around 60,000 clones, with 80% to 90% observed a single time. The chain uses TRBV4-2 and TRBJ2-7; 7 positions match TRBD1. This sequence originates from a human donor in good health. Some clones in this sample may be carry-over from other donors' samples. Sequencing was carried out using PBMCs. CDR3 loop: CASSQASDRVREQYF. CDR3 DNA: TGTGCCAGCAGCCAAGCTAGTGACAGGGTTAGGGAGCAGTACTTC.